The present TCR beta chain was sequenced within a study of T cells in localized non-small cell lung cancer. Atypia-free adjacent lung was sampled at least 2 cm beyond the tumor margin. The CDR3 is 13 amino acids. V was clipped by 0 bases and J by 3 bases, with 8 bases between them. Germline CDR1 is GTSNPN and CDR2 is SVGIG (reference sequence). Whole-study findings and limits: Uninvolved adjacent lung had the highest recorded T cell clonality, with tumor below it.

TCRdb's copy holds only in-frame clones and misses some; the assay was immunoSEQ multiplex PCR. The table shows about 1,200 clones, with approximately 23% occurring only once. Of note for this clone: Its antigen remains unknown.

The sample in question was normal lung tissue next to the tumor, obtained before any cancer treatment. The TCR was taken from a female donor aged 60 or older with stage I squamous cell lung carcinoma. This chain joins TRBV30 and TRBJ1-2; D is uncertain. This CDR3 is CAWSVGQDYGYTF. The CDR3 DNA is TGTGCCTGGAGTGTAGGTCAGGACTATGGCTACACCTTC. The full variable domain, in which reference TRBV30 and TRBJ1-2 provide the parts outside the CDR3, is SQTIHQWPATLVQPVGSPLSLECTVEGTSNPNLYWYRQAAGRGLQLLFYSVGIGQISSEVPQNLSASRPQDRQFILSSKKLLLSDSGFYLCAWSVGQDYGYTFGSGTRLTVV.